This T cell receptor (beta chain) originates from a study of cytomegalovirus exposure and HLA in healthy donors. Points from the study as a whole: Accurate HLA-A and HLA-B prediction from TCR beta sequences was reported for most subjects.

About this clone: Antigen unknown.

Trimming left V 3 bases short and J 8 bases short, with 7 bases between. Germline CDR1 reads DFQATT; CDR2 reads SNEGSKA (reference sequence). CDR3 size: 11 residues. The primer mix had 60 Vbeta and 13 Jbeta primers. Data came from immunoSEQ multiplex PCR; TCRdb stores just in-frame clones and leaves some out. The sample includes more than 110,000 clones, about four fifths seen only once; the top ten take roughly 2%. Sequencing was carried out using PBMCs. This sequence originates from a man aged 25 to 45 in good health and CMV-seronegative. The chain carries TRBV20-1 and TRBJ1-4; the D is unclear. The CDR3 sequence: CSARDWEKLFF. The CDR3 DNA sequence: TGCAGTGCTAGGGACTGGGAAAAACTGTTTTTT.